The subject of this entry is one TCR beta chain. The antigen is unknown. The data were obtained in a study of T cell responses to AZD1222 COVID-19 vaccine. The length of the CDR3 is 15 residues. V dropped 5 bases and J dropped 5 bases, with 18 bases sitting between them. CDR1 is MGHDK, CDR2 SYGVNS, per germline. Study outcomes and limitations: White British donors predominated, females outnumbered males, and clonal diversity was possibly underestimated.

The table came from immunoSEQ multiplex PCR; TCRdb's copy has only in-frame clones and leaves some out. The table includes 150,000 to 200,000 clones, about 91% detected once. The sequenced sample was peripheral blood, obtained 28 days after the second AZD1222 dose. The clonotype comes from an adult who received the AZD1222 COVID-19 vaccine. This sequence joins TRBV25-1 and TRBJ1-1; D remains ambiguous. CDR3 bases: TGTGCCAGCAGTTCCTTGGAAGGCCGCGGAACTGAAGCTTTCTTT. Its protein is CASSSLEGRGTEAFF.